The 25 T cell receptor beta chains below all came from one sample that was sequenced in a study of blood T cell repertoires in COVID-19. Some clones are missing from TCRdb's copy, which holds only in-frame ones; the method was immunoSEQ multiplex PCR. The table shows about 240,000 clones, with 82% occurring only once. Sequencing input: peripheral blood. Receptors originate from a woman aged 55 to 70 with active or convalescent COVID-19.

This chain's CDR3 is CASSHQNRGRIYNSPLHF. The CDR3 nucleotides read TGCGCCAGCAGCCATCAAAACAGGGGCCGGATTTATAATTCACCCCTCCACTTT. This chain uses TRBV4-3 with TRBJ1-6; 7 bases map to TRBD1. The CDR3 spans 18 residues. Germline assignment: CDR1 LGHNA and CDR2 YSLEER. Unmatched junction bases numbered 12, after V lost 3 bases and J lost 4 bases.

The rearrangement joins TRBV27 to TRBJ2-7; tentatively, D is TRBD1 (5 bases). Trimming removed 2 bases from V and 2 bases from J, with 10 bases in between. This CDR3 contains 14 residues. Germline V gene sequence: CDR1 MNHEY, CDR2 SMNVEV (reference sequence). DNA of the CDR3: TGTGCCAGCAGTTTAGTAGGGGTACCCTACGAGCAGTACTTC. It codes for CASSLVGVPYEQYF.

The genes are TRBV28 and TRBJ1-2, with a possible D match to TRBD1 (5 bases). Germline values: CDR1 MDHEN, CDR2 SYDVKM. CDR3 length: 12 amino acids. V was trimmed by 6 bases and J by 3 bases, leaving 8 bases between them. CDR3 bases: TGTGCCAGCAGCCAGACAGACTATGGCTACACCTTC. Its translation is CASSQTDYGYTF.

The V call is TRBV5-1, the J call TRBJ1-2, with TRBD1 as a possible D gene (6 bases). Trimming removed 4 bases at V and 8 bases at J, with 18 bases between. Per the germline V gene, CDR1 is SGHRS and CDR2 is YFSETQ. The CDR3 sequence is 14 residues long. The CDR3 DNA reads TGCGCCAGCAGCGTGGAAACAGGGTGGGGCGGCTACACCTTC. It is translated as CASSVETGWGGYTF.

The chain couples TRBV27 to TRBJ1-4; D not resolved. CDR3 length: 14 residues. Germline V gives CDR1 MNHEY, CDR2 SMNVEV (reference sequence). V dropped 3 bases and J dropped 2 bases, with 7 bases sitting between them. CDR3 coding DNA: TGTGCCAGCAGTTTTATTGGCACTAATGAAAAACTGTTTTTT. This translates into CASSFIGTNEKLFF.

The chain recombines TRBV19 with TRBJ2-5; 7 bases match TRBD1. The CDR3 extends over 14 amino acids. Germline V gives CDR1 LNHDA, CDR2 SQIVND (reference sequence). J lost 5 bases, V lost 4 bases, and 7 bases had no gene match. The CDR3 coding sequence is TGTGCCAGTAGTACCCCAGGGGGTCTGGAGACCCAGTACTTC. Translating gives CASSTPGGLETQYF.

This sequence joins TRBV7-9 and TRBJ2-7, with TRBD1 matching over 7 bases. CDR1 is SEHNR and CDR2 is FQNEAQ in the germline V gene (reference sequence). V lost 4 bases to trimming and J lost 2 bases; unmatched junction nucleotides: 5. This CDR3 comprises 14 residues. The CDR3 reads CASSWRQGPYEQYF. The CDR3 nucleotides are TGTGCCAGCAGCTGGAGACAGGGACCCTACGAGCAGTACTTC.

This clone came up once. This chain connects TRBV12-3 or TRBV12-4 to TRBJ1-2, with no clear D. The CDR3 loop spans 13 amino acids. V was cut by 5 bases and J by 1 base, with 8 bases left in between. This chain's CDR3 is CASSPQINYGYTF. DNA of the CDR3: TGTGCCAGCAGTCCACAGATTAACTATGGCTACACCTTC.

The gene calls are TRBV18 and TRBJ2-6, with TRBD1 identical over 7 bases. With 4 bases clipped from V and 2 bases from J, the junction kept 5 bases outside the gene matches. This CDR3 spans 16 amino acids. Per the germline V gene, CDR1 is KGHSH and CDR2 is LQKENI. CDR3 sequence: CASSLTTGAGANVLTF. The CDR3 coding sequence is TGTGCCAGCTCACTAACAACAGGGGCTGGGGCCAACGTCCTGACTTTC. Full variable domain (outside the CDR3, taken from reference TRBV18 and TRBJ2-6): NAGVMQNPRHLVRRRGQEARLRCSPMKGHSHVYWYRQLPEEGLKFMVYLQKENIIDESGMPKERFSAEFPKEGPSILRIQQVVRGDSAAYFCASSLTTGAGANVLTFGAGSRLTVL.

The genes are TRBV3-1 (or the pseudogene TRBV3-2) and TRBJ1-4; TRBD1 aligns across 10 bases. Per germline, CDR1 LGHDT and CDR2 YNNKEL (reference sequence). The junction had 13 bases not matched to a gene; V was cut back by 1 base and J by 8 bases. The CDR3 is made up of 18 amino acids. The CDR3 DNA is TGTGCCAGCAGCCAAGCCCCCCGTTCGACAGGGGGCAGGGAAAAACTGTTTTTT. It is translated as CASSQAPRSTGGREKLFF.

This sequence joins TRBV19 and TRBJ1-1, with D tentatively TRBD1 (6 bases). This CDR3 is 15 amino acids long. The germline V and J ends were trimmed by 8 bases and 2 bases, with 18 bases remaining between them. From germline, CDR1 is LNHDA and CDR2 SQIVND (reference sequence). This chain's CDR3 is CASLRAGAFNTEAFF. Written as DNA, the CDR3 is TGTGCCAGTTTAAGGGCAGGGGCTTTCAACACTGAAGCTTTCTTT.

This chain joins TRBV6-2 or TRBV6-3 and TRBJ1-2; maybe TRBD1 (6 bases). The CDR3 consists of 13 residues. The V end was cut by 6 bases, the J end by 10 bases, with 18 bases between. Germline-derived CDR1 and CDR2 are MNHEY and SVGEGT. The CDR3 loop reads CASSQQTTGHYTF. The CDR3 DNA follows: TGTGCCAGCAGCCAACAAACGACAGGCCACTACACCTTC.

The J gene is TRBJ1-5, the V gene TRBV18; 10 bases fit TRBD1. The junction had 3 bases not matched to a gene; V was cut back by 5 bases and J by 2 bases. This CDR3 has 15 amino acids. CDR1 is KGHSH and CDR2 is LQKENI in the germline V gene. Here the CDR3 reads CASSRQGARNQPQHF. The CDR3 DNA sequence: TGTGCCAGCTCAAGACAGGGGGCCCGCAATCAGCCCCAGCATTTT. The complete variable domain, with remaining parts taken from reference TRBV18 and TRBJ1-5, reads NAGVMQNPRHLVRRRGQEARLRCSPMKGHSHVYWYRQLPEEGLKFMVYLQKENIIDESGMPKERFSAEFPKEGPSILRIQQVVRGDSAAYFCASSRQGARNQPQHFGDGTRLSIL.

This chain connects TRBV20-1 to TRBJ1-2; the D is unclear. The length of the CDR3 is 11 residues. Between the trimmed V and J ends, which lost 5 bases and 4 bases, there was a span of 8 bases. Germline V CDR1 and CDR2: DFQATT, SNEGSKA (reference sequence). The CDR3 DNA reads as TGCAGTGCTTCGGTGCGCTATGGCTACACCTTC. This translates into CSASVRYGYTF.

The chain is built from TRBV6-5 and TRBJ2-2; 10 bases match TRBD1. Unmatched junction bases numbered 3, after V lost 6 bases and J lost 2 bases. The CDR3 runs to 15 residues. CDR1 and CDR2 from the germline V gene are MNHEY and SVGAGI. The CDR3 DNA is TGTGCCAGCAGAGGGGACAGGGGTAACACCGGGGAGCTGTTTTTT. It yields the protein CASRGDRGNTGELFF.

V is TRBV7-9 and J is TRBJ1-2; D not resolved. The V end was cut by 5 bases, the J end by 6 bases, with 16 bases between. CDR1 and CDR2 from the germline V gene are SEHNR and FQNEAQ (reference sequence). The CDR3 has 14 residues. The CDR3 region has the DNA TGTGCCAGCAGCGAGGGTAGACATCCCCATGGCTACACCTTC. This translates into CASSEGRHPHGYTF. Using reference TRBV7-9 and TRBJ1-2 for the parts outside the CDR3, the full variable domain is DTGVSQNPRHKITKRGQNVTFRCDPISEHNRLYWYRQTLGQGPEFLTYFQNEAQLEKSRLLSDRFSAERPKGSFSTLEIQRTEQGDSAMYLCASSEGRHPHGYTFGSGTRLTVV.

The chain is built from TRBV6-5 and TRBJ2-5; a possible D gene is TRBD2 (5 bases). Trimming stripped 4 bases from V and 7 bases from J, with 13 bases between. CDR3 length equals 13 residues. The germline gives CDR1 MNHEY, CDR2 SVGAGI. The DNA of the CDR3 is TGTGCCAGCAGTTCCAGCGGTTACGGGACCCAGTACTTC. The encoded protein is CASSSSGYGTQYF.

This sequence joins TRBV5-1 and TRBJ2-7; no firm D call. The V end lost 4 bases, the J end lost 5 bases, and 19 bases lay between the germline ends. The CDR3 sequence is 15 residues long. The germline V gene has CDR1 SGHRS and CDR2 YFSETQ. The CDR3 DNA follows: TGCGCCAGCAGCGTGGCCTCACTTAACGTCCACGAGCAGTACTTC. Amino acids: CASSVASLNVHEQYF.

The V gene is TRBV19, the J gene TRBJ1-6; the match to TRBD1 covers 8 bases. CDR3 size: 14 residues. V shed 5 bases and J 7 bases; nucleotides not matched to a gene: 4. Germline CDR1 reads LNHDA; CDR2 reads SQIVND (reference sequence). CDR3 residues: CASSRQGNNSPLHF. DNA of the CDR3: TGTGCCAGTAGTCGACAGGGGAACAATTCACCCCTCCACTTT. Together with reference TRBV19 and TRBJ1-6, the CDR3 gives the full variable domain: DGGITQSPKYLFRKEGQNVTLSCEQNLNHDAMYWYRQDPGQGLRLIYYSQIVNDFQKGDIAEGYSVSREKKESFPLTVTSAQKNPTAFYLCASSRQGNNSPLHFGNGTRLTVT.

The chain carries TRBV10-3 and TRBJ2-1, with 16 positions matching TRBD2. V lost 6 bases to trimming and J lost 8 bases; unmatched junction nucleotides: 7. The germline V gene encodes CDR1 ENHRY and CDR2 SYGVKD. This CDR3 comprises 16 residues. CDR3 DNA sequence: TGTGCCATCAGCCAACCGGGACTAGCGGGAGGGCATGAGCAGTTCTTC. It codes for CAISQPGLAGGHEQFF.

The chain joins TRBV2 to TRBJ1-2; 10 bases fit TRBD1. CDR3 length equals 18 residues. CDR1 is SNHLY and CDR2 is FYNNEI in the germline V gene. J was trimmed by 2 bases and V by 2 bases; bases with no gene match: 11. The CDR3, as DNA: TGTGCCAGCAGTGAACTCGACAGGGGGCGGACAGGCAACTATGGCTACACCTTC. The encoded protein is CASSELDRGRTGNYGYTF.

This chain uses TRBV4-2 with TRBJ1-1; D is perhaps TRBD1 (6 bases). The germline gives CDR1 LGHNA, CDR2 YNFKEQ. The CDR3 totals 14 residues. V was trimmed by 0 bases and J by 6 bases, leaving 11 bases between them. Here the CDR3 reads CASSQDRGGPEAFF. The CDR3 nucleotides read TGTGCCAGCAGCCAAGACAGGGGAGGGCCTGAAGCTTTCTTT.

V is TRBV6-5 and J is TRBJ2-1; 8 nucleotides agree with TRBD1. Germline trimming cut 6 bases from V and 8 bases from J; bases unmatched to any gene: 6. CDR3 length equals 13 residues. Germline assignment: CDR1 MNHEY and CDR2 SVGAGI. For the CDR3, the DNA is TGTGCCAGCAGCCGGACAGGGTGGTATGAGCAGTTCTTC. Amino acids: CASSRTGWYEQFF.

The CDR3 sequence: CASSDNRVLSQPQHF. CDR3 DNA sequence: TGTGCCAGCAGTGACAACAGGGTTTTAAGTCAGCCCCAGCATTTT. V is TRBV2 and J is TRBJ1-5; possibly TRBD1 for D (6 bases). Trimming shortened V by 3 bases and J by 6 bases, and 15 bases separated the two germline ends. Germline lookup yields CDR1 SNHLY and CDR2 FYNNEI. This CDR3 spans 15 amino acids.

The chain employs TRBV10-1 and TRBJ2-4, with 8 bases matching TRBD1. Germline V gives CDR1 WNHNN, CDR2 SYGVQD (reference sequence). V lost 5 bases, J lost 9 bases, and 15 bases stayed unmatched. The CDR3 runs 16 residues. CDR3 nucleotide sequence: TGCGCCAGCAGTCCCCGGACAGGGAGCGTAATCTGCATTCAGTACTTC. Residues: CASSPRTGSVICIQYF.